This TCR beta chain originates from a study of CD8 T cells in Susac syndrome. Germline CDR1 is ENHRY and CDR2 is SYGVKD. The CDR3 is 16 residues long. The V gene lost 0 bases and the J gene lost 3 bases, with 15 bases spanning the gap. The RNA, 0.5 to 1 ug, was put through reverse transcription using random hexamers. TCRdb recomputed calls from the immunoSEQ multiplex PCR reads with MiXCR, one row per CDR3 protein. The repertoire holds about 130,000 distinct CDR3 sequences, around 94% seen once, with more than 0.2% in the top ten. TEMRA cells were enriched by FACS, while CD8+ and CD4+ T cells were obtained through a negative isolation that was performed magnetically.

The receptor was derived from a human donor with Susac syndrome. V and J are TRBV10-3 and TRBJ2-7, with unresolved D. The sample taken for sequencing was CD8+ T cells from PBMCs. The chain's CDR3 is CAISESSRPFGYEQYF. DNA for the CDR3: TGTGCCATCAGTGAGTCGAGCAGGCCTTTTGGCTACGAGCAGTACTTC.